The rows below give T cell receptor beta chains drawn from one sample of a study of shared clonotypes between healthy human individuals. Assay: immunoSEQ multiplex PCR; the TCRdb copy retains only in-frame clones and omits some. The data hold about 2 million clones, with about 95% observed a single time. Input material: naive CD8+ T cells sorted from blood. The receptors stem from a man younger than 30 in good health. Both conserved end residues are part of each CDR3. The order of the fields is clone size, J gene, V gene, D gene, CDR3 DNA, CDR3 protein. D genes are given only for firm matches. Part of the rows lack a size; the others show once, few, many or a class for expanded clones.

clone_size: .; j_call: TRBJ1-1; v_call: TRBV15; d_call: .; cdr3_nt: TGTGCCACCAGCAGAGCTCTCGAGGGGATTGACACTGAAGCTTTCTTT; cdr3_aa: CATSRALEGIDTEAFF
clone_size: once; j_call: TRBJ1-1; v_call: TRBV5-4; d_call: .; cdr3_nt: TGTGCCAGCAGCTTGGAACAGGGGAACACTGAAGCTTTCTTT; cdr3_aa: CASSLEQGNTEAFF
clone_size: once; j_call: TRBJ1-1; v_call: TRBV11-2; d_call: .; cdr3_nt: TGTGCCAGCAGCTACACAGGGTACACTGAAGCTTTCTTT; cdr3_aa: CASSYTGYTEAFF
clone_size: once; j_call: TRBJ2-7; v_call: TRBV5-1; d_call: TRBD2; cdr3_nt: TGCGCCAGCACCCCGTATGGACTAGCGGCTAGCTACGAGCAGTACTTC; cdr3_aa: CASTPYGLAASYEQYF
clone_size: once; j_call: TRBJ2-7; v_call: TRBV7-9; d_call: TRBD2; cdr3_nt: TGTGCCAGCTCTCCAACCGGCGGGGGCTACGAGCAGTACTTC; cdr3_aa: CASSPTGGGYEQYF
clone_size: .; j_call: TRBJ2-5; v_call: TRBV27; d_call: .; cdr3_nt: TGTGCCAGCAGTACCGGTCCTGAAGAGACCCAGTACTTC; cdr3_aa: CASSTGPEETQYF
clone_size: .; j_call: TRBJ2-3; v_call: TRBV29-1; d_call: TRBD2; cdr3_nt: TGCAGCGTTGGGACTAGTCCAGATACGCAGTATTTT; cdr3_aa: CSVGTSPDTQYF
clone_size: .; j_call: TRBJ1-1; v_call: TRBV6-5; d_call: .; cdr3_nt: TGTGCCACATCCTTATTGGGAACTCGCACTGAAGCTTTCTTT; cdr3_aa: CATSLLGTRTEAFF
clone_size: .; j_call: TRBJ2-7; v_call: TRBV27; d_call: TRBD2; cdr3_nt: TGTGCCAGCAGTGCGGGGACTAGCGGGAGCTACGAGCAGTACTTC; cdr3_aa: CASSAGTSGSYEQYF
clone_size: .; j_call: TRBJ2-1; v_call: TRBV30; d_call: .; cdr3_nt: TGTGCCTGGATTGACGATGGGACCTCCTACAATGAGCAGTTCTTC; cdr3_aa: CAWIDDGTSYNEQFF
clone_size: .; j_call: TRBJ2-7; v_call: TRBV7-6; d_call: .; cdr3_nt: TGTGCCAGCAGCCCCAGCGGCGCCTACGAGCAGTACTTC; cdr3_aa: CASSPSGAYEQYF
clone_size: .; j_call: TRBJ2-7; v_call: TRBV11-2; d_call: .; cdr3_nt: TGTGCCAGCAGCCTCATCTATTGGGGGGCGGCGGACTACGAGCAGTACTTC; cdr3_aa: CASSLIYWGAADYEQYF
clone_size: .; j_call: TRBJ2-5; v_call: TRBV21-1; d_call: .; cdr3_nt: TGTGCCAGCAGCAAAGCGCTTTTGAGGGACAGCCAAGAGACCCAGTACTTC; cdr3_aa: CASSKALLRDSQETQYF
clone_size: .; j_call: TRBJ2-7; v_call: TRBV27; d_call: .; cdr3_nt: TGTGCCAGCAGTTCAAACTACGAGCAGTACTTC; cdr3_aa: CASSSNYEQYF
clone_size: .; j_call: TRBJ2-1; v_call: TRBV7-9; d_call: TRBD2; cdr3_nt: TGTGCCAGCAGCTTTGGACTAGCGGGGGGATCCTACAATGAGCAGTTCTTC; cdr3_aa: CASSFGLAGGSYNEQFF
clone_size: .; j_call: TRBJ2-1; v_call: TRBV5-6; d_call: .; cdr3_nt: TGTGCCAGCTCGCCGGGGCCGGGGAACAATGAGCAGTTCTTC; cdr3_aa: CASSPGPGNNEQFF
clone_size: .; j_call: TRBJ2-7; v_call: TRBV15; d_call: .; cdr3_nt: TGTGCCACCAGCAGAGATCTGGACCCGCGGTGGATTCCCTCCTACGAGCAGTACTTC; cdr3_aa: CATSRDLDPRWIPSYEQYF
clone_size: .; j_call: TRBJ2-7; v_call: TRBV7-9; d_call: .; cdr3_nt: TGTGCCAGCAGCTTAGTTCTCCGGCCTGTCAACGAGCAGTACTTC; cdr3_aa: CASSLVLRPVNEQYF
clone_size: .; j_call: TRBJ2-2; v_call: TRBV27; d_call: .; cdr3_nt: TGTGCCAGCAGTTTTTTCCCTTGGGGGGACAAAGCCGGGGAGCTGTTTTTT; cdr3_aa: CASSFFPWGDKAGELFF